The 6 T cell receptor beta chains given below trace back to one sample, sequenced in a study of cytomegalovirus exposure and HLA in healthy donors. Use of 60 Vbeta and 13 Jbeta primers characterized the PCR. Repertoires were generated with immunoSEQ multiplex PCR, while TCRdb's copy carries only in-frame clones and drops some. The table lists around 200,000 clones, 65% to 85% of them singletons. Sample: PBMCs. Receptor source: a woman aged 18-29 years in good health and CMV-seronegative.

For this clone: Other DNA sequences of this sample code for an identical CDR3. The CDR3 nucleotides read TGTGCCAGCAGTTACTCGCCGGGACAGGGGTACGAGCAGTACTTC. The encoded protein is CASSYSPGQGYEQYF. V usage is TRBV6-6 and J usage is TRBJ2-7, with 10 bases fitting TRBD1. The J segment lost 4 bases and the V segment lost 0 bases, leaving 3 bases of the junction unmatched. Germline V gene lookup returns CDR1 MNHNY and CDR2 SVGAGI (reference sequence). The CDR3 is 15 residues long.

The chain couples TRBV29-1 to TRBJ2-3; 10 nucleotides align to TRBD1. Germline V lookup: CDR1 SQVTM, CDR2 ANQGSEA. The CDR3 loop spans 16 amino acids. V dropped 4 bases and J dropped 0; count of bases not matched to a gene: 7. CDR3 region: CSVGWLGQGSTDTQYF. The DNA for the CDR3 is TGCAGCGTTGGATGGCTGGGACAGGGGAGCACAGATACGCAGTATTTT.

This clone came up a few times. CDR3 residues: CASSLGWSSYEQYF. The DNA of the CDR3 is TGCGCCAGCAGCTTGGGTTGGAGCTCCTACGAGCAGTACTTC. The rearrangement joins TRBV5-1 to TRBJ2-7; D not resolved. Per the germline V gene, CDR1 is SGHRS and CDR2 is YFSETQ. V lost 0 bases to trimming and J lost 0 bases, with 7 bases between them. This CDR3 contains 14 residues.

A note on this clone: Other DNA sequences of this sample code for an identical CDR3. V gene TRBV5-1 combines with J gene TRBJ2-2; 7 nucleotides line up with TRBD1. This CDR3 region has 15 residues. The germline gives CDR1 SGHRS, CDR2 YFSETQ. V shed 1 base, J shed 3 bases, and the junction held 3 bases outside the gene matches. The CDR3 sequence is CASSLRQGDTGELFF. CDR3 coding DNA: TGCGCCAGCAGCTTGCGGCAGGGGGACACCGGGGAGCTGTTTTTT.

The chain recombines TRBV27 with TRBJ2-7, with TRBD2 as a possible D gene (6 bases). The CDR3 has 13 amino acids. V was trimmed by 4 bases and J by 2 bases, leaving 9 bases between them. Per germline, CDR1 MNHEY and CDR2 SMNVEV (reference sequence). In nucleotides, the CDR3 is TGTGCCAGCAGTTGGGGGGTTACCTACGAGCAGTACTTC. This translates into CASSWGVTYEQYF.

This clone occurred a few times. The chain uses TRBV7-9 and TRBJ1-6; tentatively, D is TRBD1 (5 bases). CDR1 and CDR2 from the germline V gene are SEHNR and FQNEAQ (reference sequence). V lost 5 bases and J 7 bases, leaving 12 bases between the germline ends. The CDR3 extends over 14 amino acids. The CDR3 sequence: CASSGGTANSPLHF. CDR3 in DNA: TGTGCCAGCAGCGGGGGGACCGCAAATTCACCCCTCCACTTT.